This paragraph covers one T cell receptor beta chain sequence. This specimen belongs to a study of T cells after yellow fever vaccination. TCRdb re-called the 5' RACE reads with MiXCR, one entry per CDR3 protein. Among some 500,000 distinct CDR3 sequences listed, roughly 14% were seen once. The length of the CDR3 is 16 residues. V gave up 6 bases and J gave up 2 bases; unmatched junction bases: 6. The sequenced sample was PBMCs, obtained on the day of the yellow fever booster vaccination. This clonotype originated in a young man who received the YFV17D yellow fever vaccine. V gene TRBV12-3 or TRBV12-4 combines with J gene TRBJ2-1, with TRBD2 identical over 11 bases. The CDR3 coding sequence is TGTGCCAGCAGGACACTAGCGGGAGTGCCCTACAATGAGCAGTTCTTC. Translation: CASRTLAGVPYNEQFF.